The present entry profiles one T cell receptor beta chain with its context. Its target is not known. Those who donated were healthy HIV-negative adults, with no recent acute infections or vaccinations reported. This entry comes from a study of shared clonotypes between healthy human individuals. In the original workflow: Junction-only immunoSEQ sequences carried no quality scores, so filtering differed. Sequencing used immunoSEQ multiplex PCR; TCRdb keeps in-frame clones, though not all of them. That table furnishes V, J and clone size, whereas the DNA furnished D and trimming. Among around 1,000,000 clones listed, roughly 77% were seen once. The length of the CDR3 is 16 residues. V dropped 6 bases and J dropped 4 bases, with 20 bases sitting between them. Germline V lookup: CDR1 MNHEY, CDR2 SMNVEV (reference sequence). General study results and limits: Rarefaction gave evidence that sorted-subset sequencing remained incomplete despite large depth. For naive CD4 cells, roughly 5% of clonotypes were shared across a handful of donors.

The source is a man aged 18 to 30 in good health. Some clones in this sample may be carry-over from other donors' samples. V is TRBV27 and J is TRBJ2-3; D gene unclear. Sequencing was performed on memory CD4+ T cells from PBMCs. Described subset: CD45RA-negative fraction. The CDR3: CASSLGVRRNADTQYF. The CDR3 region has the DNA TGTGCCAGCAGCCTTGGGGTCCGCAGAAACGCAGATACGCAGTATTTT.